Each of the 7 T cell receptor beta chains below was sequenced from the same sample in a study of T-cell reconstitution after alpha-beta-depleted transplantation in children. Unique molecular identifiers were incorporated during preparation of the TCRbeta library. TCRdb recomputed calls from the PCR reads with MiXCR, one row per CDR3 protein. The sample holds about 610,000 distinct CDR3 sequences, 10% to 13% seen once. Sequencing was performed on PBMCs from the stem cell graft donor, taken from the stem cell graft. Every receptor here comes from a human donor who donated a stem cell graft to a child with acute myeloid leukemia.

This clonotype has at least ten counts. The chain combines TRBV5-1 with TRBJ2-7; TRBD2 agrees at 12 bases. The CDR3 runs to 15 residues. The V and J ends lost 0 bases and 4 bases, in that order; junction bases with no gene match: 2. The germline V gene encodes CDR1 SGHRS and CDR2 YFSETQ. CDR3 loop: CASSLETSGSYEQYF. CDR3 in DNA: TGCGCCAGCAGCTTGGAGACTAGCGGGAGTTACGAGCAGTACTTC.

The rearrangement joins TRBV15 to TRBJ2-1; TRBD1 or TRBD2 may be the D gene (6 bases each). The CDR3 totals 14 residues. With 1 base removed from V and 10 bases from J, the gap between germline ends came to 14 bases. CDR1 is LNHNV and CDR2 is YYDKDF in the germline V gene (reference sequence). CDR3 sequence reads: CATSRGGAGGEQFF. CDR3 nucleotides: TGTGCCACCAGCAGAGGGGGGGCCGGAGGGGAGCAGTTCTTC.

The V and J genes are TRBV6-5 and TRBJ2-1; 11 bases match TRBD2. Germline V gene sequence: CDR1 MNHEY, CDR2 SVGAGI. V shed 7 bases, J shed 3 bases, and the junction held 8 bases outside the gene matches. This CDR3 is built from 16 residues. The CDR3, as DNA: TGTGCCAGCACGTCGGGACTAGCGGAGGACTACAATGAGCAGTTCTTC. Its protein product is CASTSGLAEDYNEQFF.

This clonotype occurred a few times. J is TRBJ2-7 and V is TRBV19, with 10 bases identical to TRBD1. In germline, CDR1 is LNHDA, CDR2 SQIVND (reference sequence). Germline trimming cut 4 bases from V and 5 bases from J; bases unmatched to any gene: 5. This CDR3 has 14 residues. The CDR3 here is CASSTTGGIDEQYF. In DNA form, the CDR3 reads TGTGCCAGTAGTACGACAGGGGGCATAGACGAGCAGTACTTC.

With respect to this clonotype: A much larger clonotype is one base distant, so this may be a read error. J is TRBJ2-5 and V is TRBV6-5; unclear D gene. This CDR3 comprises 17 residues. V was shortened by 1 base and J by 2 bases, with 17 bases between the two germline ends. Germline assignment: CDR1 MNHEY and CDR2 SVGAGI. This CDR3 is CASSYLSQVWVQETQYF. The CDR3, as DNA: TGTGCCAGCAGTTACTTGAGTCAGGTTTGGGTGCAAGAGACCCAGTACTTC.

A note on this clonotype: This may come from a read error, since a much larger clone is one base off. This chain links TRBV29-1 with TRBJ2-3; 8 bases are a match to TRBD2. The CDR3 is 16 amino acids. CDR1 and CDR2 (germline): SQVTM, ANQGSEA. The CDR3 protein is CSVESMSGSIRDTQFF. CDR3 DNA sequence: TGCAGCGTTGAGAGTATGAGCGGGAGTATAAGAGATACGCAGTTTTTT.

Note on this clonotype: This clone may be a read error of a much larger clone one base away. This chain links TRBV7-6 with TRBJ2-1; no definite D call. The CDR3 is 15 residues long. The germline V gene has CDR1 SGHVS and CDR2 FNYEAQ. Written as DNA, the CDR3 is TGTGCCAGCAGCCGCAGATCCGGTGGTTACAATGAGCGGTTCTTC. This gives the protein CASSRRSGGYNERFF.